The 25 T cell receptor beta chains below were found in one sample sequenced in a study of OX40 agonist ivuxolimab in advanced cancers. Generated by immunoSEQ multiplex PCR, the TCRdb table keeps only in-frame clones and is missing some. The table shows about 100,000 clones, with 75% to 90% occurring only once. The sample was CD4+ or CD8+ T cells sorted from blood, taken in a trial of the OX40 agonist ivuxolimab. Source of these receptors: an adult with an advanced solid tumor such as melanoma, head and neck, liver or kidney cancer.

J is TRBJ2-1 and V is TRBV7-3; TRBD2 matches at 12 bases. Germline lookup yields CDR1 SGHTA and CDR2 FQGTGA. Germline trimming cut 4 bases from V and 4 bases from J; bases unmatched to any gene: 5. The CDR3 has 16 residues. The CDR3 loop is CASSSLTSGGYNEQFF. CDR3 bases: TGTGCCAGCAGCTCCCTAACTAGCGGGGGGTACAATGAGCAGTTCTTC.

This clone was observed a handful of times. The CDR3 spells CASSAGLRSYEQYF. DNA of the CDR3: TGCGCCAGCAGCGCCGGGCTGAGATCCTACGAGCAGTACTTC. The rearrangement links TRBV10-1 to TRBJ2-7; D remains unclear. From germline, CDR1 is WNHNN and CDR2 SYGVQD (reference sequence). V lost 6 bases to trimming and J lost 1 base, with 13 bases between them. This CDR3 is built from 14 residues.

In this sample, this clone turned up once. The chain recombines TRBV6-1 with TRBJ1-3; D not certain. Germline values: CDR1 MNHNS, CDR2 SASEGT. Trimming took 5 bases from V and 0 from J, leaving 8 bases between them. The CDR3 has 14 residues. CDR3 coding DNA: TGTGCCAGCAGTACACAGAGCTCTGGAAACACCATATATTTT. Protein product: CASSTQSSGNTIYF.

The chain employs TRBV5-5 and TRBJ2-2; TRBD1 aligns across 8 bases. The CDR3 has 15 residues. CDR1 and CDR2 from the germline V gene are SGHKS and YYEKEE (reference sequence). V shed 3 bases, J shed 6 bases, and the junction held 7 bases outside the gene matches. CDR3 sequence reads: CASSWTGIFSGELFF. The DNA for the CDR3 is TGTGCCAGCAGCTGGACAGGGATTTTCTCCGGGGAGCTGTTTTTT.

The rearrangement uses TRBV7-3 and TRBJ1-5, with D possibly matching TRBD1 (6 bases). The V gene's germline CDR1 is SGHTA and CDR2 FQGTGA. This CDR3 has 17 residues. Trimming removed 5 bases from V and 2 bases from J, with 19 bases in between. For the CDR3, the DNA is TGTGCCAGCAGCCTACTAAGGGGGATTCGGGGCAATCAGCCCCAGCATTTT. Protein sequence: CASSLLRGIRGNQPQHF.

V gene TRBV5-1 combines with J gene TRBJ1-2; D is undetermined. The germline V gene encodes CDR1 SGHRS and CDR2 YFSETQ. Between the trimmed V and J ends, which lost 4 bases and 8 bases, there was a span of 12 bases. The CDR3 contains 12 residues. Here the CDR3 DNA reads TGCGCCAGCAGCCCGGGCCCCACGGGCTACACCTTC. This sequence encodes CASSPGPTGYTF.

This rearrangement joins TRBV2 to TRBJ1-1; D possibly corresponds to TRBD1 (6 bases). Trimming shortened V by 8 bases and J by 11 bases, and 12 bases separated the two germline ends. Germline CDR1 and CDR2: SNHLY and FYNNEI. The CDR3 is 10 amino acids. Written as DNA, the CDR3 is TGTGCCAGCCGGAACAGGGACGCTTTCTTT. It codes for CASRNRDAFF.

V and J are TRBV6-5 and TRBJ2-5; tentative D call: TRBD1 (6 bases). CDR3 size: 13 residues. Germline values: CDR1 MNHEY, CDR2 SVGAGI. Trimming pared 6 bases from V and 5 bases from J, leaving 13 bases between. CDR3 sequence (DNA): TGTGCCAGCAGCCTCCAGGGGATGGAGACCCAGTACTTC. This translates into CASSLQGMETQYF.

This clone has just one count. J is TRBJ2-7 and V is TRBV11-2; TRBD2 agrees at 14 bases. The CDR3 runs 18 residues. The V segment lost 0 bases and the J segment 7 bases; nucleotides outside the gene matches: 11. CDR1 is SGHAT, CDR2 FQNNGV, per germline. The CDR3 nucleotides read TGTGCCAGCAGCTTAGAAACCTGGGGACTAGCGGGGGCCGGGGAGCAGTACTTC. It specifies CASSLETWGLAGAGEQYF.

CDR3 protein: CASSVDPGLAKNIQYF. In DNA form, the CDR3 reads TGTGCCAGCAGCGTAGATCCCGGGCTAGCCAAAAACATTCAGTACTTC. J is TRBJ2-4 and V is TRBV9; D remains unclear. Germline-derived CDR1 and CDR2 are SGDLS and YYNGEE. The CDR3 length is 16 residues. V lost 0 bases to trimming and J lost 0 bases, with 10 bases between them.

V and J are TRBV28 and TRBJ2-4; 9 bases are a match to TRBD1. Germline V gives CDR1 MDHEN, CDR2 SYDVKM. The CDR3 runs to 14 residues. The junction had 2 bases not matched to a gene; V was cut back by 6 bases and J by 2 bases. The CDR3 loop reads CASRTGGSKNIQYF. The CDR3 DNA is TGTGCCAGCAGGACAGGGGGGTCCAAAAACATTCAGTACTTC.

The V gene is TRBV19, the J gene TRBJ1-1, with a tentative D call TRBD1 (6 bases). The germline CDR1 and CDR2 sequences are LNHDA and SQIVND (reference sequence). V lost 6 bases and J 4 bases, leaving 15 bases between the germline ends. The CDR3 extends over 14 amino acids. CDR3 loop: CASSFDRWITEAFF. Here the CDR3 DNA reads TGTGCCAGTAGCTTCGACAGGTGGATCACTGAAGCTTTCTTT.

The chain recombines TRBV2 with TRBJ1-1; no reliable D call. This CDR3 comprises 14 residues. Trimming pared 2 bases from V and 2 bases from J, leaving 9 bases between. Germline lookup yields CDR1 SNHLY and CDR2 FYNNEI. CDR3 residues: CASSEMRRNTEAFF. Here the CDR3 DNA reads TGTGCCAGCAGTGAAATGAGGAGAAACACTGAAGCTTTCTTT.

As DNA, the CDR3 is TGTGCCAGCAGCTCCCGGGACGGGAACTATGGCTACACCTTC. It specifies CASSSRDGNYGYTF. The J gene is TRBJ1-2, the V gene TRBV5-4, with a tentative D call TRBD1 (5 bases). Germline CDR1 and CDR2: SGHNT and YYREEE (reference sequence). V was pared by 3 bases and J by 2 bases, with 11 bases between. The CDR3 sequence is 14 residues long.

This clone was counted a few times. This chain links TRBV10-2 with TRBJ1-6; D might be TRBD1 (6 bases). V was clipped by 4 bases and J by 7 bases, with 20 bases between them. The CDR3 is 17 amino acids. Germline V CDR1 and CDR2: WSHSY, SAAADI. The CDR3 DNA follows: TGCGCCAGCAGTGCTGGACAGCGTAGGAGCTGGAATTCACCCCTCCACTTT. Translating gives CASSAGQRRSWNSPLHF.

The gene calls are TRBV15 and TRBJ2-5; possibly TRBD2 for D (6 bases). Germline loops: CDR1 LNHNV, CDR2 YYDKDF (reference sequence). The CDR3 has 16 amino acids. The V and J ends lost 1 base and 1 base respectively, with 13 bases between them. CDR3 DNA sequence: TGTGCCACCAGCAGAGGGCGGGACGGAAGCCAAGAGACCCAGTACTTC. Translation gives CATSRGRDGSQETQYF.

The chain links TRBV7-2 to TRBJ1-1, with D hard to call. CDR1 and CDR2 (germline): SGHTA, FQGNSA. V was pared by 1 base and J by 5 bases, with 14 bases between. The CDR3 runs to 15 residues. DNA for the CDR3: TGTGCCAGCAGCTTAGTGGTGTCCCCGAGTACTGAAGCTTTCTTT. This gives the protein CASSLVVSPSTEAFF.

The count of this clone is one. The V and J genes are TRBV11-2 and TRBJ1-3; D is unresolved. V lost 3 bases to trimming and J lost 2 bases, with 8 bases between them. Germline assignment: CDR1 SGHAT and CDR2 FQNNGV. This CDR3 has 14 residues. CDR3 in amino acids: CASSFRRAGNTIYF. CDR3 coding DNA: TGTGCCAGCAGCTTTAGGAGAGCTGGAAACACCATATATTTT.

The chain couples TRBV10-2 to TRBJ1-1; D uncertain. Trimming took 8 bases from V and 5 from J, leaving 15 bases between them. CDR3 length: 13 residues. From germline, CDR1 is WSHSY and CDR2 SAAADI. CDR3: CASGRGVGTEAFF. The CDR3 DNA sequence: TGCGCCAGCGGGCGGGGTGTAGGGACTGAAGCTTTCTTT.

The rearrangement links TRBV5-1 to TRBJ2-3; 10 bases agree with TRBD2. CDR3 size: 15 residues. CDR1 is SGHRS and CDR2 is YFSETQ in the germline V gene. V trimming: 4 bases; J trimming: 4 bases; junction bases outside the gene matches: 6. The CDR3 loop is CASSASGGLSDTQYF. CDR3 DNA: TGCGCCAGCAGCGCTAGCGGGGGACTGTCAGATACGCAGTATTTT.

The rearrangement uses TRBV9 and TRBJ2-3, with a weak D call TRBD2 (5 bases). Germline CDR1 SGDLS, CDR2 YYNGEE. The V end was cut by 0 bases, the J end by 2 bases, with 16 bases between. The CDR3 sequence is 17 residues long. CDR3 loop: CASSVGAAGFNTDTQYF. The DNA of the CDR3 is TGTGCCAGCAGCGTAGGAGCGGCCGGGTTTAACACAGATACGCAGTATTTT.

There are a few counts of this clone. The CDR3 here is CATSRDFLGGADSPLHF. The CDR3, as DNA: TGTGCCACCAGCAGAGATTTCCTCGGGGGCGCCGATTCACCCCTCCACTTT. The V and J genes are TRBV15 and TRBJ1-6; possible D gene TRBD1, 6 bases. The CDR3 has 17 residues. The germline gives CDR1 LNHNV, CDR2 YYDKDF (reference sequence). Trimming removed 0 bases at V and 8 bases at J, with 17 bases between.

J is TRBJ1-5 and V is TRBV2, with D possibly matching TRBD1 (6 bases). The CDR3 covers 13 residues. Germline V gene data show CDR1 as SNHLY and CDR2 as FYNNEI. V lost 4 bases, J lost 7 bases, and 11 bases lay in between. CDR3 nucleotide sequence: TGTGCCAGCAGTGTTGGGGGCGCGCAGCCCCAGCATTTT. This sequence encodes CASSVGGAQPQHF.

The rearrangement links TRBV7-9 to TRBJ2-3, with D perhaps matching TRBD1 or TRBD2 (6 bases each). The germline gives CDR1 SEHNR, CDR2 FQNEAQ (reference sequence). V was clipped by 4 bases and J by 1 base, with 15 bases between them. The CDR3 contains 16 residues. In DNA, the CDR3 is TGTGCCAGCAGCTACACAGGGCAGCGGGGCACAGATACGCAGTATTTT. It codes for CASSYTGQRGTDTQYF.

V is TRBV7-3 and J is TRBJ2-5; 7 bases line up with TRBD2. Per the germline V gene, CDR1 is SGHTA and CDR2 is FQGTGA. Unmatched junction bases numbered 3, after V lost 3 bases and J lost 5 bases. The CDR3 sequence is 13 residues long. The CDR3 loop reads CASSFGSGETQYF. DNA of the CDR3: TGTGCCAGCAGCTTTGGTAGCGGGGAGACCCAGTACTTC. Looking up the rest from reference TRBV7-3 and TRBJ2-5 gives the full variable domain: GAGVSQTPSNKVTEKGKYVELRCDPISGHTALYWYRQSLGQGPEFLIYFQGTGAADDSGLPNDRFFAVRPEGSVSTLKIQRTERGDSAVYLCASSFGSGETQYFGPGTRLLVL.